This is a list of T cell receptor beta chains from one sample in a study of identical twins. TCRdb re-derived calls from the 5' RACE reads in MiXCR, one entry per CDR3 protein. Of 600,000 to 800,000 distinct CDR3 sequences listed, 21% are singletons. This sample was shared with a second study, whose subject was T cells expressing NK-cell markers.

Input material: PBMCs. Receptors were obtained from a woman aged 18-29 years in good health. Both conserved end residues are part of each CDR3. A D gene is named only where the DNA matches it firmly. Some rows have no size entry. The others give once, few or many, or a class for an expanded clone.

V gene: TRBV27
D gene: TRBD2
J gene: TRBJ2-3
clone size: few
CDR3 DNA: TGTGCCAGCAGCCCGGGACTAGCGGCCACAGATACGCAGTATTTT
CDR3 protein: CASSPGLAATDTQYF

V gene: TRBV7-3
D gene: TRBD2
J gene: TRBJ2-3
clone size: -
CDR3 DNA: TGTGCCAGCAGGGCGGGGGGGGCCCCTAGCACAGATACGCAGTATTTT
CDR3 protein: CASRAGGAPSTDTQYF

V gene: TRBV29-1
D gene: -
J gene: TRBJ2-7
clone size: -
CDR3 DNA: TGCAGCGTTGGCCTCAACTACGAGCAGTACTTC
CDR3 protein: CSVGLNYEQYF

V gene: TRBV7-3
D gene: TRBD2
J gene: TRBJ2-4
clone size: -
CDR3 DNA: TGTGCCAGCAGCTCCGTAGCGGGGGGGCACGCCAAAAACATTCAGTACTTC
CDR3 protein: CASSSVAGGHAKNIQYF

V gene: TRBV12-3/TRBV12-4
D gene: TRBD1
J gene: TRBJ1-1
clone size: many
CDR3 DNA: TGTGCCAGCAGCTACACAGGGGTTACTGAAGCTTTCTTT
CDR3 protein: CASSYTGVTEAFF

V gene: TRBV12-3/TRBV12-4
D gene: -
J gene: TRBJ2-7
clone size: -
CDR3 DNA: TGTGCCAGCAGTGTCTATGACGAGCAGTACTTC
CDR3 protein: CASSVYDEQYF

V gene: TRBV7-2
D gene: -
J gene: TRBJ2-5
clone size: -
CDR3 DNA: TGTGCCAGCTCCAAGGGGGGGGGGTCGAGAGAGACCCAGTACTTC
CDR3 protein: CASSKGGGSRETQYF

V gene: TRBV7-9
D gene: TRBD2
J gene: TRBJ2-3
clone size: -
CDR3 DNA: TGTGCCAGCAGCATTACTAGCGGGCCCACAGATACGCAGTATTTT
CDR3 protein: CASSITSGPTDTQYF

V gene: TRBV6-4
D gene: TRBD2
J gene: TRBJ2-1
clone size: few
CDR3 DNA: TGTGCCAGCAGCCTTAGCGGGGGTACGGGCAATGAGCAGTTCTTC
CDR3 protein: CASSLSGGTGNEQFF

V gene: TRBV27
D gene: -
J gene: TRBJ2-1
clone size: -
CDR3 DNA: TGTGCCAGCAGTTTATATTTGAGTGGTGAGCAGTTCTTC
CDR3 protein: CASSLYLSGEQFF

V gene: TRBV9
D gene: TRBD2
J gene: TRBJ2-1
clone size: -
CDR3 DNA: TGTGCCAGCAGCGATACCGGGACTACCGCCTACAGTGAGCAGTTCTTC
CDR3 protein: CASSDTGTTAYSEQFF